This entry is about one TCR beta chain. Noted time point: blood at routine non-recurrence follow-up after resection. Whole RNA came from tumor, nontumor lung or frozen PBMC and was sequenced without being sorted. The sample originates from a study of spatial heterogeneity in lung cancer. Whole-study context: Patients with untreated early-stage non-small cell lung cancer, numbering some 72, were the donors. Where they were available, follow-up PBMC samples were sequenced, at a median of approximately two years after resection. Raw reads showed each unique TCR and UMI combination turning up more than ten times on average.

V trimming: 3 bases; J trimming: 2 bases; junction bases outside the gene matches: 2. The CDR3 contains 14 residues. MiXCR was run by TCRdb on the 5' RACE reads, yielding one entry per CDR3 protein. The sample comprises around 110,000 distinct CDR3 sequences, 12% of which are singletons, and 16% rests with the top ten. This rearrangement joins TRBV12-3 or TRBV12-4 to TRBJ2-7, with 9 bases fitting TRBD1. This clonotype was obtained from a male donor with early-stage non-small cell lung cancer. Sequences were derived from PBMCs, sampled at follow-up. Here the CDR3 DNA reads TGTGCCAGCAGTTTTGGGACAGGGACCTACGAGCAGTACTTC. Residues: CASSFGTGTYEQYF.